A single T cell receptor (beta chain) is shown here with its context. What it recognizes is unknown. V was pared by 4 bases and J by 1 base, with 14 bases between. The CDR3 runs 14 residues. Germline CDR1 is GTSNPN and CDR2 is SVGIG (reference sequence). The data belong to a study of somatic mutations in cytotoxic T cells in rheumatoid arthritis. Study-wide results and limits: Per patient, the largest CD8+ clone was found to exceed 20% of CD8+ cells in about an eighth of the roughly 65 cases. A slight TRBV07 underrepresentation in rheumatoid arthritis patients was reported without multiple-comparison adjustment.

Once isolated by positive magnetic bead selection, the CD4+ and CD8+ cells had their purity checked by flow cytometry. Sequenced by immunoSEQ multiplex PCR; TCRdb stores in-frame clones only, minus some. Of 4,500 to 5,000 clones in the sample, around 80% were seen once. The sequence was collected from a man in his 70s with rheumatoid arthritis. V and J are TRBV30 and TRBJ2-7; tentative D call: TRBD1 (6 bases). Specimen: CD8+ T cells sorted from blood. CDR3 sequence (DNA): TGTGCCTGGAACTTTGGTACAGGGTCCTACGAGCAGTACTTC. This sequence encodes CAWNFGTGSYEQYF.